These T cell receptor beta chains were read from a single sample in a study of blood T cell repertoires in COVID-19. The table came from immunoSEQ multiplex PCR; TCRdb's copy has only in-frame clones and leaves some out. The sample lists about 240,000 clones, over 70% occurring once. The material sequenced was peripheral blood. These receptors were collected from a woman over 75 with acute or convalescent COVID-19. The CDR3 runs from the conserved cysteine through the conserved F or W. Fields, in order: V gene, D gene, J gene, clone size, CDR3 protein. A D gene is named only where the DNA matches it firmly. Clone size is given for some rows only: seen once, a few or many times, or a class if the clone is expanded.

>TRBV20-1|TRBD1|TRBJ2-2|-
CSASKGGSTGELFF
>TRBV12-5|TRBD1|TRBJ1-5|few
CASGYLGVTGTEMTPQHF
>TRBV9|TRBD2|TRBJ2-5|few
CASSVASLAGQETQYF
>TRBV5-1|-|TRBJ2-5|-
CASSPLPSKTQYF
>TRBV5-1|TRBD2|TRBJ2-5|-
CASYRASGSQETQYF
>TRBV3-1/TRBV3-2|TRBD2|TRBJ2-3|once
CASSQLTSGGTDTQYF
>TRBV6-5|-|TRBJ2-1|-
CASSRGKDYNEQFF
>TRBV5-1|TRBD1|TRBJ1-5|-
CASSLGTGVQPQHF
>TRBV18|TRBD2|TRBJ2-2|once
CASSPGLAGVDGGELFF
>TRBV9|-|TRBJ2-5|-
CASSVGLANQETQYF
>TRBV5-4|TRBD1|TRBJ1-4|-
CASSQDRGRPTNEKLFF
>TRBV2|-|TRBJ2-7|-
CASRRQRSYEQYF
>TRBV10-3|-|TRBJ2-3|-
CAIRPSEAQDTQYF
>TRBV5-4|TRBD1|TRBJ1-2|-
CASSTGTGVGYGYTF
>TRBV6-2/TRBV6-3|TRBD2|TRBJ2-1|-
CASSLTSGFANEQFF
>TRBV6-1|TRBD2|TRBJ2-1|-
CASSEVFGGSSYNEQFF
>TRBV27|-|TRBJ1-1|-
CASYRQANTEAFF
>TRBV9|-|TRBJ2-3|-
CASSVGGHGTDTQYF
>TRBV6-2/TRBV6-3|-|TRBJ1-1|-
CASSPHGGQLMNTEAFF
>TRBV21-1|-|TRBJ2-1|-
CASSKNDLAGGPPHTHEQFF
>TRBV6-6|TRBD1|TRBJ1-2|-
CASSRPGQGNYGYTF
>TRBV5-1|TRBD2|TRBJ2-3|-
CASSPSGGRGTDTQYF